Following are 5 T cell receptor beta chains from one sample sequenced in a study of blood T cells in healthy people across ages. Combining a sample-barcoded 5' primer with a J-beta primer mix, a second PCR ran for roughly 7 to 11 cycles. TCRdb fed the 5' RACE reads into MiXCR, producing one record per CDR3 protein. This table has around 800,000 distinct CDR3 sequences, 46% appearing once. Sequencing was performed on blood. These receptors came from an elderly man in good health.

The rearrangement uses TRBV11-3 and TRBJ2-1, with D tentatively TRBD2 (6 bases). The CDR3 sequence is 13 residues long. In germline, CDR1 is SGHNT, CDR2 YENEEA. V was pared by 0 bases and J by 11 bases, with 11 bases between. As DNA, the CDR3 is TGTGCCAGCAGCTTAGATCGGGAGAGTAAGCAGTTCTTC. It yields the protein CASSLDRESKQFF.

This rearrangement joins TRBV27 to TRBJ2-1; TRBD1 agrees at 8 bases. Per the germline V gene, CDR1 is MNHEY and CDR2 is SMNVEV (reference sequence). The junction had 17 bases not matched to a gene; V was cut back by 6 bases and J by 10 bases. CDR3 length: 16 amino acids. CDR3 protein: CASRRQGARLQGEQFF. In nucleotides, the CDR3 is TGTGCCAGCAGAAGGCAGGGGGCGCGGCTCCAAGGGGAGCAGTTCTTC.

This clonotype has only a few counts. The rearrangement uses TRBV12-3 or TRBV12-4 and TRBJ2-1; TRBD2 might be the D (5 bases). The J call is in doubt because the DNA end fits TRBJ2-7 better. CDR3 size: 14 residues. CDR3 DNA sequence: TGTGCCAGCAGTGTAACTAGTCCCTACAATGAGCAGTACTTC. Translated: CASSVTSPYNEQYF.

The chain is built from TRBV29-1 and TRBJ2-5; no reliable D call. Germline CDR1 reads SQVTM; CDR2 reads ANQGSEA. The CDR3 sequence is 13 residues long. The V gene lost 3 bases and the J gene lost 1 base, with 9 bases spanning the gap. The CDR3 DNA reads TGCAGCGTTGACAAAGGAGTCCAAGAGACCCAGTACTTC. The encoded protein is CSVDKGVQETQYF.

V is TRBV7-2 and J is TRBJ1-4; D uncertain. CDR1 is SGHTA and CDR2 is FQGNSA in the germline V gene. The CDR3 loop spans 15 amino acids. V was shortened by 4 bases and J by 2 bases, with 11 bases between the two germline ends. CDR3 loop: CASSSTGVTNEKLFF. CDR3 in DNA: TGTGCCAGCAGCTCGACCGGGGTGACTAATGAAAAACTGTTTTTT.